Listed below are T cell receptor beta chains from one sample, sequenced in a study of blood T cell repertoires in COVID-19. Here immunoSEQ multiplex PCR was the method, and the copy in TCRdb shows in-frame clones only, minus some. The sample shows roughly 290,000 clones, around 87% of them seen only once. The source material was PBMCs or T cells enriched from blood (not recorded which). Receptors were obtained from a woman aged 18-29 years with acute COVID-19. Both conserved end residues are part of each CDR3. D genes are given only for firm matches. Where a row states a size, it is once, few, many or the class of an expanded clone; other rows omit it.

CDR3 DNA: TGTGCCAGCAGCTTACTAGCGGGAGCGAACACCGGGGAGCTGTTTTTT
CDR3 protein: CASSLLAGANTGELFF
J gene: TRBJ2-2
V gene: TRBV7-3
D gene: TRBD2
clone size: many

CDR3 DNA: TGTGCCAGCTCACCGGGACTAGCGCAATCAGATACGCAGTATTTT
CDR3 protein: CASSPGLAQSDTQYF
J gene: TRBJ2-3
V gene: TRBV18
D gene: TRBD2
clone size: NA

CDR3 DNA: TGCGCCAGCAGCTTGAAGGGCGGGAGGGCCTTCGACAATGAGCAGTTCTTC
CDR3 protein: CASSLKGGRAFDNEQFF
J gene: TRBJ2-1
V gene: TRBV5-1
D gene: TRBD2
clone size: NA

CDR3 DNA: TGTGCCAGTAGTATAGGAGGTCGAGCGGGAGTCTACGAGCAGTACTTC
CDR3 protein: CASSIGGRAGVYEQYF
J gene: TRBJ2-7
V gene: TRBV19
D gene: TRBD2
clone size: once

CDR3 DNA: TGTGCCAGCAGCCAAGCAGGTTATAGCAATCAGCCCCAGCATTTT
CDR3 protein: CASSQAGYSNQPQHF
J gene: TRBJ1-5
V gene: TRBV3-1/TRBV3-2
D gene: NA
clone size: NA

CDR3 DNA: TGTGCCACCAGTGTAGCGGGACAGCAAGGAATCCAAGAGACCCAGTACTTC
CDR3 protein: CATSVAGQQGIQETQYF
J gene: TRBJ2-5
V gene: TRBV24-1
D gene: NA
clone size: NA

CDR3 DNA: TGTGCCAGCAGTATAGTCTTCACAGATACGCAGTATTTT
CDR3 protein: CASSIVFTDTQYF
J gene: TRBJ2-3
V gene: TRBV11-2
D gene: NA
clone size: NA

CDR3 DNA: TGTGCCACCAGCAGATCCAGGGGGGAGACCTACGAGCAGTACTTC
CDR3 protein: CATSRSRGETYEQYF
J gene: TRBJ2-7
V gene: TRBV15
D gene: NA
clone size: NA

CDR3 DNA: TGTGCCAGCAGACCCAATCAGGGTAGCTCCTACAATGAGCAGTTCTTC
CDR3 protein: CASRPNQGSSYNEQFF
J gene: TRBJ2-1
V gene: TRBV7-8
D gene: NA
clone size: NA

CDR3 DNA: TGTGCCACCAGTGCATCGGAGTTGAATCAATACAATGAGCAGTTCTTC
CDR3 protein: CATSASELNQYNEQFF
J gene: TRBJ2-1
V gene: TRBV24-1
D gene: NA
clone size: NA

CDR3 DNA: TGTGCCAGCTCACCAGGGACAGGTCCCTACGAGCAGTACTTC
CDR3 protein: CASSPGTGPYEQYF
J gene: TRBJ2-7
V gene: TRBV18
D gene: TRBD1
clone size: NA

CDR3 DNA: TGTGCCAGCAGCTTAGAACCAGACTATGGCTACACCTTC
CDR3 protein: CASSLEPDYGYTF
J gene: TRBJ1-2
V gene: TRBV7-9
D gene: NA
clone size: once

CDR3 DNA: TGTGCCAGCAGCCAGAGGGGGCGGGGGAACACTGAAGCTTTCTTT
CDR3 protein: CASSQRGRGNTEAFF
J gene: TRBJ1-1
V gene: TRBV14
D gene: TRBD1
clone size: NA

CDR3 DNA: TGTGCCAGCAGCAAAAAAGGGCTAGCGGCGAGGGAAGAGACCCAGTACTTC
CDR3 protein: CASSKKGLAAREETQYF
J gene: TRBJ2-5
V gene: TRBV7-2
D gene: TRBD2
clone size: NA

CDR3 DNA: TGTGCCAGCGGAAGTAGCGGCAGCTCCTACGAGCAGTACTTC
CDR3 protein: CASGSSGSSYEQYF
J gene: TRBJ2-7
V gene: TRBV6-5
D gene: NA
clone size: NA

CDR3 DNA: TGTGCCATCAGAGTCGACGGGACAGCTAATTCACCCCTCCACTTT
CDR3 protein: CAIRVDGTANSPLHF
J gene: TRBJ1-6
V gene: TRBV10-3
D gene: TRBD1
clone size: NA